This TCR beta chain was captured in a study of cytomegalovirus exposure and HLA in healthy donors. Broader study findings: Most TCR sequences were seen very rarely across donors, but some public TCRs occurred in many.

As for this clone: The antigen is undetermined. Germline is not matched at one junction end, which may reflect a read error.

Germline CDR1 is SGHVS and CDR2 is FQNEAQ. This CDR3 contains 15 residues. This table comes from immunoSEQ multiplex PCR, and its TCRdb copy is limited to in-frame clones, with some not included. The sample gives tens of thousands of clones, roughly 93% of which show up once; around 2.1% is in the top ten. Input material: PBMCs. The gene calls are TRBV7-8 and TRBJ2-7; 9 bases match TRBD1. The receptor was isolated from a man aged 25 to 45 in good health and CMV-seronegative. The CDR3 nucleotides read TGTGCCAACAGCTTAATGGGACAGGGACCCTACGAGCAGTACTTC. Amino acids: CANSLMGQGPYEQYF.